Each of the 12 T cell receptor beta chains below was sequenced from the same sample in a study of T-cell reconstitution after alpha-beta-depleted transplantation in children. For TCRbeta, the library was prepared with unique molecular identifiers. One entry per CDR3 protein results from TCRdb running MiXCR on the PCR reads. This table has nearly 550,000 distinct CDR3 sequences, around 17% appearing once. Source: PBMCs from the stem cell graft donor, taken from the stem cell graft. These receptors were collected from a human donor who donated a stem cell graft to a child with acute lymphoblastic leukemia.

This clonotype was seen more than once but under ten times. The rearrangement uses TRBV27 and TRBJ2-3; 7 bases line up with TRBD2. CDR1 and CDR2 (germline): MNHEY, SMNVEV (reference sequence). V gave up 5 bases and J gave up 1 base; unmatched junction bases: 15. The CDR3 covers 18 residues. CDR3 nucleotide sequence: TGTGCCAGCAGTACCCTAGGTTGGGGGGGTTGGGGCACAGATACGCAGTATTTT. Translation gives CASSTLGWGGWGTDTQYF.

V gene TRBV7-9 combines with J gene TRBJ2-7; 10 bases are a match to TRBD2. V shed 5 bases, J shed 6 bases, and the junction held 7 bases outside the gene matches. The CDR3 is made up of 14 amino acids. Germline V gives CDR1 SEHNR, CDR2 FQNEAQ (reference sequence). CDR3 amino acids: CASSISGRELEQYF. As DNA, the CDR3 is TGTGCCAGCAGCATCAGCGGGAGGGAGCTCGAGCAGTACTTC.

The V gene is TRBV2, the J gene TRBJ1-2, with no clear D. CDR1 and CDR2 from the germline V gene are SNHLY and FYNNEI. Trimming cost V 0 bases and J 4 bases, with 12 bases left between them. This CDR3 has 15 residues. CDR3 nucleotides: TGTGCCAGCAGTGAAGCAAGCGGCAGCAGCTATGGCTACACCTTC. Protein: CASSEASGSSYGYTF.

The table lists this clonotype with many counts. J is TRBJ2-2 and V is TRBV7-8, with 7 bases aligning to TRBD1. Trimming cost V 2 bases and J 4 bases; bases outside gene matches: 10. This CDR3 is built from 17 residues. Germline loops: CDR1 SGHVS, CDR2 FQNEAQ. CDR3 nucleotides: TGTGCCAGCAGCTTACCGGTCAGGGGGTATGGCACCGGGGAGCTGTTTTTT. Protein sequence: CASSLPVRGYGTGELFF.

The chain recombines TRBV11-2 with TRBJ2-3; tentative D call: TRBD2 (6 bases). The CDR3 length is 13 residues. V lost 7 bases, J lost 2 bases, and 10 bases lay in between. Germline CDR1 and CDR2: SGHAT and FQNNGV. Here the CDR3 DNA reads TGTGCCAGCACGGGGACTTTCACAGATACGCAGTATTTT. Its translation: CASTGTFTDTQYF. Full variable domain (remainder filled in from reference TRBV11-2 and TRBJ2-3): EAGVAQSPRYKIIEKRQSVAFWCNPISGHATLYWYQQILGQGPKLLIQFQNNGVVDDSQLPKDRFSAERLKGVDSTLKIQPAKLEDSAVYLCASTGTFTDTQYFGPGTRLTVL.

This clonotype was seen many times. CDR3 bases: TGTGCCAGCAGTATACGGGACAGGGAGTTCTTC. This gives the protein CASSIRDREFF. This chain joins TRBV12-3 or TRBV12-4 and TRBJ2-1; TRBD1 aligns across 9 bases. J gave up 14 bases and V 5 bases, and 4 bases lay outside the gene matches. The CDR3 sequence is 11 residues long.

This clonotype was found a few times. The genes are TRBV12-3 or TRBV12-4 and TRBJ2-7; 11 positions agree with TRBD2. V shed 1 base and J 1 base; nucleotides not matched to a gene: 12. The CDR3 spans 19 residues. The CDR3 DNA sequence: TGTGCCAGCAGTTTAGTAAGGACTAGCGGGCGAGGTGGGTCCTACGAGCAGTACTTC. It is translated as CASSLVRTSGRGGSYEQYF.

This clonotype turned up a few times. V usage is TRBV20-1 and J usage is TRBJ2-7; the D gene is possibly TRBD1 (5 bases). V was cut by 1 base and J by 2 bases, with 12 bases left in between. The CDR3 extends over 14 amino acids. Germline lookup yields CDR1 DFQATT and CDR2 SNEGSKA (reference sequence). The CDR3 is CSARAPTVPYEQYF. The CDR3 DNA is TGCAGTGCTAGAGCTCCGACAGTACCCTACGAGCAGTACTTC.

The sample holds a few counts of this clonotype. V is TRBV5-6 and J is TRBJ2-1, with 10 positions matching TRBD2. With 2 bases clipped from V and 5 bases from J, the junction kept 13 bases outside the gene matches. In germline, CDR1 is SGHDT, CDR2 YYEEEE. The CDR3 has 18 amino acids. The CDR3 DNA reads as TGTGCCAGCAGCTTTCCCACTCAACTAGCGGGACACGACAATGAGCAGTTCTTC. Translating it yields CASSFPTQLAGHDNEQFF.

This clonotype was seen a single time. This chain uses TRBV20-1 with TRBJ2-3, with 8 bases lining up with TRBD1. This CDR3 has 19 amino acids. Germline CDR1 DFQATT, CDR2 SNEGSKA (reference sequence). J gave up 2 bases and V 3 bases, and 19 bases lay outside the gene matches. Here the CDR3 reads CSASGRQGSGISLTDTQYF. CDR3 nucleotides: TGCAGTGCTAGTGGACGACAGGGGAGTGGGATATCACTCACAGATACGCAGTATTTT.

In this sample, this clonotype turned up a few times. As DNA, the CDR3 is TGCAGCGTTGACGGTAGCAGTAGAGCTGTTTACAATGAGCAGTTCTTC. This encodes CSVDGSSRAVYNEQFF. The rearrangement joins TRBV29-1 to TRBJ2-1; no reliable D call. This CDR3 is 16 amino acids long. Deletions cut 3 bases from V and 4 bases from J, with 19 bases between. Germline values: CDR1 SQVTM, CDR2 ANQGSEA.

This clonotype has only a few counts. The chain combines TRBV7-9 with TRBJ2-1, with D tentatively TRBD2 (5 bases). V lost 3 bases and J lost 7, with 10 bases in between. The CDR3 loop spans 13 amino acids. CDR1 is SEHNR and CDR2 is FQNEAQ in the germline V gene (reference sequence). The CDR3 reads CASSFGLLNEQFF. The DNA for the CDR3 is TGTGCCAGCAGCTTTGGACTGCTTAATGAGCAGTTCTTC.